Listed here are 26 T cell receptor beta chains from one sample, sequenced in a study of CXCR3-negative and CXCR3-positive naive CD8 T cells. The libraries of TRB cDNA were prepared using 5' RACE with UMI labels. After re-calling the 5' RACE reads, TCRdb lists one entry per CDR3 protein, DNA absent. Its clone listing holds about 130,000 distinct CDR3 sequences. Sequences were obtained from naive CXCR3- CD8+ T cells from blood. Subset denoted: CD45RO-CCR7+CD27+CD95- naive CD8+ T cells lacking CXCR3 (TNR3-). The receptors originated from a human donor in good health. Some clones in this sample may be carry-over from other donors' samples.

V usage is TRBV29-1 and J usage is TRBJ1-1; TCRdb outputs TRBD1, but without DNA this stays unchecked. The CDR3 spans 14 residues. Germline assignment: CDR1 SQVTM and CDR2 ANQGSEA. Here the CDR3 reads CSVEGQDQSTEAFF. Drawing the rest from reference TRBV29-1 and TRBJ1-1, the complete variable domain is SAVISQKPSRDICQRGTSLTIQCQVDSQVTMMFWYRQQPGQSLTLIATANQGSEATYESGFVIDKFPISRPNLTFSTLTVSNMSPEDSSIYLCSVEGQDQSTEAFFGQGTRLTVV.

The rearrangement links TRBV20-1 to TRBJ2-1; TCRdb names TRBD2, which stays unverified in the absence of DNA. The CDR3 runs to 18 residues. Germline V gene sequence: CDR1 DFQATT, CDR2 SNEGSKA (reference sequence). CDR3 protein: CSARDGLILHSSYNEQFF.

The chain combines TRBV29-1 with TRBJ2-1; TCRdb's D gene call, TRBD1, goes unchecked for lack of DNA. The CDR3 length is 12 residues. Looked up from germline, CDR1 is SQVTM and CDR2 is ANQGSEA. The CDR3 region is CSVTDRGDEQFF.

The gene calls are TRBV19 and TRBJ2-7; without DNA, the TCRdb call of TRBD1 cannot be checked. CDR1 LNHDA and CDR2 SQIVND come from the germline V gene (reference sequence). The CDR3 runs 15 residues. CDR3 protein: CASSIAGAFSYEQYF.

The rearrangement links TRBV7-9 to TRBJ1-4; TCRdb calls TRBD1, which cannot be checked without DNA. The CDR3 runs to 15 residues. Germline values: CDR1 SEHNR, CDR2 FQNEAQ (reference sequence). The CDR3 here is CASSNPGQTNEKLFF.

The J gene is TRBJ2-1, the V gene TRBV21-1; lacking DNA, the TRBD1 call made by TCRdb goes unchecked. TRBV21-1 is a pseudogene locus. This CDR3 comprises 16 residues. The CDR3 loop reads CASSLRDLGDYNEQFF.

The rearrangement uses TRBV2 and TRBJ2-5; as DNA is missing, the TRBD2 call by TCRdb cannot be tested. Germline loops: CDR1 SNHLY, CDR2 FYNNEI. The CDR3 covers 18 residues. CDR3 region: CASNYQRLAGGGAETQYF.

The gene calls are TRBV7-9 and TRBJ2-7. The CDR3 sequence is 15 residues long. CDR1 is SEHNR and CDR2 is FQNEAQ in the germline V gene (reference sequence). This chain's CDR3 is CASSLAGEPSYEQYF.

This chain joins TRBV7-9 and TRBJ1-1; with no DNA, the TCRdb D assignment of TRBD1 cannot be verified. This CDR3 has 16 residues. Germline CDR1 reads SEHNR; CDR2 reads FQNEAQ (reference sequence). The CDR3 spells CASSLSMGAQGTEAFF.

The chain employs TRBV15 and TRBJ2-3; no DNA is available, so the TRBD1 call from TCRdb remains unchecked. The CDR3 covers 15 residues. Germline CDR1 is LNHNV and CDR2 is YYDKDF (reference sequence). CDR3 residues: CATSTGGESTDTQYF.

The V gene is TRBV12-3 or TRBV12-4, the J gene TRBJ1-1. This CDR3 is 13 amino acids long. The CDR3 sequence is CASSTAWGTEAFF.

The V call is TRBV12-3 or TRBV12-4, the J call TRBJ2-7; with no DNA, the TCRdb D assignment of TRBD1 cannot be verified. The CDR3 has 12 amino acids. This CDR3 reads CASTQGGYEQYF.

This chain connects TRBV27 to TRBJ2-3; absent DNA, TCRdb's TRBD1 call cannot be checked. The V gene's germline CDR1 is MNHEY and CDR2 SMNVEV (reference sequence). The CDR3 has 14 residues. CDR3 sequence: CASSPTGITDTQYF.

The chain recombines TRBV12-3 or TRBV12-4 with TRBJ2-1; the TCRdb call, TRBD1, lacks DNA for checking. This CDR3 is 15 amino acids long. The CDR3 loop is CASSSPSRNYNEQFF.

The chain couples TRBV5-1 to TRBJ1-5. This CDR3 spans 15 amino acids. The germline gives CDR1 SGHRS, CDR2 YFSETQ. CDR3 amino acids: CASSLTRSSNQPQHF.

CDR3 in amino acids: CSAFTENTGELFF. This chain connects TRBV29-1 to TRBJ2-2. The CDR3 runs to 13 residues. Per germline, CDR1 SQVTM and CDR2 ANQGSEA.

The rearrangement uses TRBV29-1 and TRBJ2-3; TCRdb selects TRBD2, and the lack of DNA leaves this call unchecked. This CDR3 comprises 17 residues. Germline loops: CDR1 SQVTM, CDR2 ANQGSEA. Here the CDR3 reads CSVDGFYGPLPEDTQCF.

CDR3 region: CASSPPPPTDTQYF. V is TRBV11-2 and J is TRBJ2-3; with no DNA, the TCRdb D assignment of TRBD1 cannot be verified. In germline, CDR1 is SGHAT, CDR2 FQNNGV. This CDR3 contains 14 residues.

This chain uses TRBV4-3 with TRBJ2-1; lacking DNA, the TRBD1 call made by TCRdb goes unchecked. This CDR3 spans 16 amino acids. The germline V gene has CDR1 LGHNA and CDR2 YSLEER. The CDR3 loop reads CASSQSGTTTSHEQFF.

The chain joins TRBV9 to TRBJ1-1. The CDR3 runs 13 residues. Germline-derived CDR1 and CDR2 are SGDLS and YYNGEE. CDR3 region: CASSVSRAGEAFF.

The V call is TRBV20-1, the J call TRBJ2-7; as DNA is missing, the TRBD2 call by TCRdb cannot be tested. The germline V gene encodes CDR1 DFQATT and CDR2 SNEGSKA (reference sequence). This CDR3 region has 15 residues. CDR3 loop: CSAKHSASPFYEQYF.

This CDR3 reads CASSFPQGRNTEAFF. This chain links TRBV12-3 or TRBV12-4 with TRBJ1-1; TCRdb's D gene call, TRBD1, goes unchecked for lack of DNA. The CDR3 contains 15 residues.

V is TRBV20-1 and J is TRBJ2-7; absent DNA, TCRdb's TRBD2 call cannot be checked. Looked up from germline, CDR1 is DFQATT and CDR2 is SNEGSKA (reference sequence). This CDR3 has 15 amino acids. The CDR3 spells CSARTGLAESYEQYF.

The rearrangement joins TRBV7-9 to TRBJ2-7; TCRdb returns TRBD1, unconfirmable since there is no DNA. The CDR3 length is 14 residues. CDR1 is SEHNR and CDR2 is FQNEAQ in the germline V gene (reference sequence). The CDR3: CASSGRDRGYEQYF.

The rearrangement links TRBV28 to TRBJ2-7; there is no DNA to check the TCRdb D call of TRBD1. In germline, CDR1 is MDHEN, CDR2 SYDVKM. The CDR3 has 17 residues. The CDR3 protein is CASSFSLGALQNYEQYF.

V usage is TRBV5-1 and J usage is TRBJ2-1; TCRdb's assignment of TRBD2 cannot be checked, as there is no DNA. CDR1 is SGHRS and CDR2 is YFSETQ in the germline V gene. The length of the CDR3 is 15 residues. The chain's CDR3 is CASSPWGGENNEQFF.